Each of the 18 T cell receptor beta chains below was sequenced from the same sample in a study of blood T cell repertoires in COVID-19. Libraries were prepared by immunoSEQ multiplex PCR; TCRdb keeps only in-frame clonotypes and omits some of them. This table holds some 58,000 clones, 83% found once. The sequenced material came from peripheral blood. These receptors all come from a man aged 45-60 years with COVID-19, enrolled during active disease.

J is TRBJ1-1 and V is TRBV5-1; D remains ambiguous. The CDR3 runs to 15 residues. V lost 3 bases and J 0 bases, leaving 12 bases between the germline ends. The germline V gene has CDR1 SGHRS and CDR2 YFSETQ. This CDR3 is CASSSWGVMNTEAFF. Written as DNA, the CDR3 is TGCGCCAGCAGCTCCTGGGGAGTCATGAACACTGAAGCTTTCTTT.

The V gene is TRBV5-4, the J gene TRBJ2-1; D might be TRBD2 (6 bases). Germline V gene data show CDR1 as SGHNT and CDR2 as YYREEE (reference sequence). There are 15 residues in the CDR3. V was clipped by 0 bases and J by 0 bases, with 7 bases between them. In DNA, the CDR3 is TGTGCCAGCAGCTTGGATAGCGGCTCCTACAATGAGCAGTTCTTC. It codes for CASSLDSGSYNEQFF.

This sequence joins TRBV5-1 and TRBJ2-3; 9 bases are a match to TRBD1. CDR1 is SGHRS and CDR2 is YFSETQ in the germline V gene. The CDR3 contains 16 residues. Unmatched junction bases numbered 8, after V lost 0 bases and J lost 6 bases. CDR3 sequence: CASSLVFGQGRDTQYF. CDR3 DNA: TGCGCCAGCAGCTTGGTATTCGGACAGGGGAGGGATACGCAGTATTTT.

This clone is a singleton in its sample. This chain uses TRBV4-3 with TRBJ2-3; no clear D. Trimming took 0 bases from V and 3 from J, leaving 4 bases between them. The CDR3 extends over 13 amino acids. CDR1 and CDR2 from the germline V gene are LGHNA and YSLEER. The CDR3 loop is CASSQDRTDTQYF. DNA of the CDR3: TGCGCCAGCAGCCAAGATCGGACAGATACGCAGTATTTT.

This chain links TRBV18 with TRBJ2-7; possibly TRBD2 for D (5 bases). The CDR3 is 13 residues long. CDR1 and CDR2 from the germline V gene are KGHSH and LQKENI. Trimming removed 5 bases at V and 5 bases at J, with 13 bases between. This chain's CDR3 is CASSKLVVDEQYF. The CDR3, as DNA: TGTGCCAGCTCAAAACTAGTCGTGGACGAGCAGTACTTC.

This chain uses TRBV9 with TRBJ2-2; tentative D call: TRBD2 (5 bases). The CDR3 has 17 amino acids. Trimming cost V 0 bases and J 5 bases, with 17 bases left between them. The germline gives CDR1 SGDLS, CDR2 YYNGEE. Here the CDR3 DNA reads TGTGCCAGCAGCGTAGTGGCAGGCCTACCGGGGACCGGGGAGCTGTTTTTT. Translation: CASSVVAGLPGTGELFF.

This chain joins TRBV30 and TRBJ2-1; 8 bases line up with TRBD2. The CDR3 covers 13 residues. The J segment lost 3 bases and the V segment lost 8 bases, leaving 6 bases of the junction unmatched. The germline V gene encodes CDR1 GTSNPN and CDR2 SVGIG (reference sequence). Here the CDR3 DNA reads TGTGCCAGAAGGACTAGCCTCTACAATGAGCAGTTCTTC. Residues: CARRTSLYNEQFF.

The gene calls are TRBV9 and TRBJ1-3, with 9 bases fitting TRBD1. Trimming removed 4 bases from V and 2 bases from J; junction bases left unmatched: 10. Germline V lookup: CDR1 SGDLS, CDR2 YYNGEE. The CDR3 totals 17 residues. In DNA, the CDR3 is TGTGCCAGCAGCCCCGATGTGCGGGACAGGGCTGGAAACACCATATATTTT. Its protein is CASSPDVRDRAGNTIYF.

The chain has TRBV10-3 and TRBJ2-7, with 7 bases matching TRBD1. The germline V gene has CDR1 ENHRY and CDR2 SYGVKD. The trim removed 4 bases at V and 5 bases at J, leaving 8 bases unmatched. CDR3 length equals 14 residues. This CDR3 is CAISALTGFNEQYF. The CDR3 nucleotides read TGTGCCATCAGTGCTTTGACAGGGTTCAACGAGCAGTACTTC.

The DNA for the CDR3 is TGTGCCAGCAGGGGACTAGCGGGAGTCGAGCAGTACTTC. Protein product: CASRGLAGVEQYF. The rearrangement joins TRBV11-2 to TRBJ2-7; 14 bases agree with TRBD2. CDR1 and CDR2 from the germline V gene are SGHAT and FQNNGV. This CDR3 is built from 13 residues. J lost 6 bases, V lost 6 bases, and 1 base had no gene match.

The chain joins TRBV30 to TRBJ2-7; D possibly corresponds to TRBD2 (6 bases). The germline V and J ends were trimmed by 1 base and 7 bases, with 14 bases remaining between them. This CDR3 has 13 amino acids. CDR1 GTSNPN and CDR2 SVGIG come from the germline V gene (reference sequence). As DNA, the CDR3 is TGTGCCTGGAGTGCGATTTCAAGCGGGGAGCAGTACTTC. Its translation: CAWSAISSGEQYF.

This clone was observed a handful of times. The V and J genes are TRBV2 and TRBJ2-3; TRBD2 aligns across 7 bases. V was pared by 3 bases and J by 4 bases, with 7 bases of the junction left unmatched. Germline V gives CDR1 SNHLY, CDR2 FYNNEI. The CDR3 is 15 amino acids. CDR3 DNA sequence: TGTGCCAGCAGTGATTTGGCTAGCGGCCCAGATACGCAGTATTTT. It specifies CASSDLASGPDTQYF.

V usage is TRBV6-5 and J usage is TRBJ2-7; unclear D gene. Trimming took 4 bases from V and 3 from J, leaving 7 bases between them. This CDR3 is 12 amino acids long. In germline, CDR1 is MNHEY, CDR2 SVGAGI. The CDR3, as DNA: TGTGCCAGCAGTTCTCAGCGCTACGAGCAGTACTTC. It encodes CASSSQRYEQYF.

The chain is built from TRBV5-1 and TRBJ1-1, with 9 positions matching TRBD1. The CDR3 totals 18 residues. CDR1 is SGHRS and CDR2 is YFSETQ in the germline V gene. Trimming removed 1 base from V and 1 base from J; junction bases left unmatched: 11. CDR3 DNA: TGCGCCAGCAGCTTGAGATCAGGGACAGGGACAAAGAACACTGAAGCTTTCTTT. It yields the protein CASSLRSGTGTKNTEAFF.

The chain couples TRBV7-2 to TRBJ1-5; TRBD1 is a possible D gene (6 bases). V lost 4 bases, J lost 3 bases, and 13 bases lay in between. The germline gives CDR1 SGHTA, CDR2 FQGNSA. This CDR3 comprises 15 residues. CDR3 sequence (DNA): TGTGCCAGCAGCTCGCAGACAGGAGTCAATCAGCCCCAGCATTTT. Translating gives CASSSQTGVNQPQHF.

V usage is TRBV29-1 and J usage is TRBJ2-1; 8 nucleotides match TRBD2. The CDR3 is 13 residues long. J lost 6 bases, V lost 7 bases, and 8 bases had no gene match. Germline CDR1 and CDR2: SQVTM and ANQGSEA. Here the CDR3 reads CSASGFTFNEQFF. CDR3 bases: TGCAGCGCTAGCGGGTTTACATTCAATGAGCAGTTCTTC.

The rearrangement uses TRBV29-1 and TRBJ1-3; the D gene is possibly TRBD1 (6 bases). Per the germline V gene, CDR1 is SQVTM and CDR2 is ANQGSEA. The CDR3 sequence is 13 residues long. The germline V and J ends were trimmed by 2 bases and 6 bases, with 11 bases remaining between them. The CDR3 DNA sequence: TGCAGCGTTGAATTCAGACAGGAAAACACCATATATTTT. Residues: CSVEFRQENTIYF.

The chain couples TRBV5-1 to TRBJ1-5; the D gene is possibly TRBD1 (5 bases). V lost 4 bases, J lost 0 bases, and 14 bases lay in between. The CDR3 sequence is 16 residues long. Germline CDR1 and CDR2: SGHRS and YFSETQ. Here the CDR3 DNA reads TGCGCCAGCAGCCTTGTGCCAGGGAATAGCAATCAGCCCCAGCATTTT. As protein: CASSLVPGNSNQPQHF.